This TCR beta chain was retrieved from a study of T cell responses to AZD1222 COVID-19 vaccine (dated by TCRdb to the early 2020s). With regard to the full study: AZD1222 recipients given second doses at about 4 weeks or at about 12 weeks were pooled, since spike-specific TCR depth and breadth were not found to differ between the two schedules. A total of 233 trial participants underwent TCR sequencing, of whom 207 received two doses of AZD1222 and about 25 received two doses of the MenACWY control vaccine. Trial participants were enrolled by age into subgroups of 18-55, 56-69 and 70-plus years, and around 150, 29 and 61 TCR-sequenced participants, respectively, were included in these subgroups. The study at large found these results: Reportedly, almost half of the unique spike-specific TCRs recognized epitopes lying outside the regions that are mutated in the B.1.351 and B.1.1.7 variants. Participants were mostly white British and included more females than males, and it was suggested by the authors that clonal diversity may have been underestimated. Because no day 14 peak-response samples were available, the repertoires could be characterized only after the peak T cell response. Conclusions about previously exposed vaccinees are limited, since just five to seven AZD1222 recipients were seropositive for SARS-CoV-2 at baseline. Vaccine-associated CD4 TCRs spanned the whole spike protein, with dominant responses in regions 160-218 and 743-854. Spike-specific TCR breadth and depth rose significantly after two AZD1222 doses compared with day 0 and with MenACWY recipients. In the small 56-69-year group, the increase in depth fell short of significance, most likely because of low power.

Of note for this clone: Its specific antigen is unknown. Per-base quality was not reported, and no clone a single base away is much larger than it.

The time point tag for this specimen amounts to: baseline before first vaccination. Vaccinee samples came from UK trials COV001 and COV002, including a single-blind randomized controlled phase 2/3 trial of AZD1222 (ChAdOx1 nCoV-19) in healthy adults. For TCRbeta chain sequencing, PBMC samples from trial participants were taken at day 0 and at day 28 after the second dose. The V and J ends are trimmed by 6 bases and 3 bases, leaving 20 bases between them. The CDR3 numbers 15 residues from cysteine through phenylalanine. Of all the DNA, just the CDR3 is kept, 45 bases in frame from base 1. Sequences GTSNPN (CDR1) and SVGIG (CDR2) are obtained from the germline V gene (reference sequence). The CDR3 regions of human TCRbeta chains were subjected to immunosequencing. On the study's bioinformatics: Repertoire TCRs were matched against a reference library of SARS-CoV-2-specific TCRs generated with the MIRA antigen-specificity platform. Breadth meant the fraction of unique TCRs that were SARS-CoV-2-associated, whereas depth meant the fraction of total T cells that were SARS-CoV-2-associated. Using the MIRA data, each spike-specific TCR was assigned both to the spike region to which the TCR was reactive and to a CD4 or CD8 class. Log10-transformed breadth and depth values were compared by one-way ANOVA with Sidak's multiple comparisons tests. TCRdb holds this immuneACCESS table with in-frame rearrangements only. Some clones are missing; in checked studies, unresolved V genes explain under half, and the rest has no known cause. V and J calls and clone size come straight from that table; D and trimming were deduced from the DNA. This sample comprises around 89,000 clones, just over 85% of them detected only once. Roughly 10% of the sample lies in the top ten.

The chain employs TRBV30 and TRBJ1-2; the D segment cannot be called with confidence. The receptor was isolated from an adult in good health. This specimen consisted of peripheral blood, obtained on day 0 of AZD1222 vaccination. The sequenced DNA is TGTGCCTGCCCCCGCGATCGCAGACCAGACTATGGCTACACCTTC. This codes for CACPRDRRPDYGYTF. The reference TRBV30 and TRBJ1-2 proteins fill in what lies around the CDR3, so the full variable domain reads SQTIHQWPATLVQPVGSPLSLECTVEGTSNPNLYWYRQAAGRGLQLLFYSVGIGQISSEVPQNLSASRPQDRQFILSSKKLLLSDSGFYLCACPRDRRPDYGYTFGSGTRLTVV.